A selection of T cell receptor beta chains follows, all from one sample in a study of siplizumab effects on memory and regulatory T cells. Generated by immunoSEQ multiplex PCR, the TCRdb table keeps only in-frame clones and is missing some. The repertoire has roughly 120,000 clones, roughly 92% of them found once; the top ten carry approximately 1.2%. The sequenced sample was CD4+ T cells sorted from blood. The source of these receptors is a human donor in good health. CDR3s include the opening cysteine and the closing phenylalanine or tryptophan. The order of the fields is D gene, clone size, J gene, V gene, CDR3 DNA, CDR3 protein. A D gene is named only where the DNA matches it firmly. Size is omitted from some rows. Given values are once, few, many or a class for expanded clones.

>-|once|TRBJ1-3|TRBV6-6
TGTGCCAGCAGTTACTCGTCTGACGGAAACACCATATATTTT
CASSYSSDGNTIYF
>-|-|TRBJ1-2|TRBV5-5
TGTGCCAGCAGCTTTCTTGATGGCTACACCTTC
CASSFLDGYTF
>TRBD2|-|TRBJ2-3|TRBV15
TGTGCCACCAGCAGAGAACGAGCGGGAGGCTCGCAGTATTTT
CATSRERAGGSQYF
>-|-|TRBJ2-7|TRBV10-3
TGTGCCATCAGTGCCGGGACCGGGGCTAACGAGCAGTACTTC
CAISAGTGANEQYF
>-|once|TRBJ2-3|TRBV6-6
TGTGCCAGCAGTTCAGGGAATACGCAGTATTTT
CASSSGNTQYF
>-|-|TRBJ1-1|TRBV11-2
TGTGCCAGCAGCTTGATGGGTTTTGAAGCTTTCTTT
CASSLMGFEAFF
>TRBD1|-|TRBJ1-2|TRBV6-1
TGTGCCAGCATATGGGCAGGGGGCTATGGCTACACCTTC
CASIWAGGYGYTF
>-|-|TRBJ2-7|TRBV19
TGTGCCAGTAGTATCCACGGGAGAGATATCGAGCAGTACTTC
CASSIHGRDIEQYF
>-|-|TRBJ2-2|TRBV7-9
TGTGCCAGCAGCTTAGAGACAGAGAACACCGGGGAGCTGTTTTTT
CASSLETENTGELFF
>-|few|TRBJ2-4|TRBV5-4
TGTGCCAGCAGCTCCGGCCGGAACGGACAAGCCAAAAACATTCAGTACTTC
CASSSGRNGQAKNIQYF
>TRBD2|-|TRBJ2-1|TRBV7-6
TGTGCCAGCAGCCATTCGGGAGGGGTCGGGGAGCAGTTCTTC
CASSHSGGVGEQFF
>-|-|TRBJ2-6|TRBV18
TGTGCCAGCTCACCGGGGTCCTCTGGGGCCAACGTCCTGACTTTC
CASSPGSSGANVLTF
>TRBD1|-|TRBJ1-5|TRBV6-4
TGTGCCAGCAGCTACAGGGGAGGGGACCAGCCCCAGCATTTT
CASSYRGGDQPQHF
>-|-|TRBJ2-5|TRBV9
TGTGCCAGCAGCGTAGAAAGAGGGAAAGAGACCCAGTACTTC
CASSVERGKETQYF
>-|-|TRBJ1-3|TRBV7-6
TGTGCCAGCAGTTTAGCGGGGGGCTCTGGAAACACCATATATTTT
CASSLAGGSGNTIYF
>-|-|TRBJ1-1|TRBV7-9
TGTGCCAGCAGCCCCCGAGGAGGGACGAACACTGAAGCTTTCTTT
CASSPRGGTNTEAFF
>TRBD1|-|TRBJ2-3|TRBV29-1
TGCAGCGTTGACAGGGGGAGCGTAACAGATACGCAGTATTTT
CSVDRGSVTDTQYF
>-|-|TRBJ2-5|TRBV11-3
TGTGCCAGCAGCTCGGACAAGTACCAAGAGACCCAGTACTTC
CASSSDKYQETQYF
>-|-|TRBJ1-2|TRBV6-5
TGTGCCAGCAGTTCGTCGGGCTATGGCTACACCTTC
CASSSSGYGYTF
>-|-|TRBJ2-7|TRBV5-6
TGTGCCAGCAGCATGTGGGCGGGGACCTACGAGCAGTACTTC
CASSMWAGTYEQYF
>-|-|TRBJ1-5|TRBV2
TGTGCCAGCAGTGAATATAAGGGGGGCAATCAGCCCCAGCATTTT
CASSEYKGGNQPQHF
>-|once|TRBJ1-1|TRBV12-5
TGTGCTAGTGGTTTGGGGCGCGGGTACACTGAAGCTTTCTTT
CASGLGRGYTEAFF
>-|few|TRBJ1-6|TRBV19
TGTGCCAGTAGTCTCCCGACGATGGGGAATTCACCCCTCCACTTT
CASSLPTMGNSPLHF
>-|-|TRBJ1-1|TRBV6-1
TGTGCCAGCAGTTCCCAGATGAACACTGAAGCTTTCTTT
CASSSQMNTEAFF
>-|-|TRBJ2-3|TRBV29-1
TGCAGCGTAAGCGGGCCAGAAGATACGCAGTATTTT
CSVSGPEDTQYF
>-|-|TRBJ1-5|TRBV4-2
TGTGCCAGCAGCCAAGGGGACGGGAATAGCAATCAGCCCCAGCATTTT
CASSQGDGNSNQPQHF
>TRBD2|-|TRBJ2-7|TRBV11-2
TGTGCCAGCAGCTTCCTAGCGGGAGGTTTCTACGAGCAGTACTTC
CASSFLAGGFYEQYF
>-|-|TRBJ1-5|TRBV9
TGTGCCAGCAGCGTAGGTAGCAATCAGCCCCAGCATTTT
CASSVGSNQPQHF